Sequencing of this TCR beta chain was carried out in a study of blood T cells in healthy people across ages. For the second PCR, which ran for roughly 6 to 11 cycles, a sample-barcoded 5' primer and a J-beta primer mix were used. TCRdb called the 5' RACE reads again in MiXCR, with one record for every CDR3 protein. In the table there are roughly 1,100,000 distinct CDR3 sequences, roughly a quarter of which are singletons. These data also formed part of another study, on T cells of mothers and their children.

The TCR sequence derives from a girl aged 2 to 9 in good health. Material for sequencing was blood.

CDR3 in DNA: TGTGCCAGCATAAGGGAGGGGGGGTACAATGAGCAGTTCTTC. It encodes CASIREGGYNEQFF. This chain links TRBV6-2 or TRBV6-3 with TRBJ2-1; a weak D match, TRBD2 (7 bases). Germline CDR1 is MNHEY and CDR2 is SVGEGT. This CDR3 is 14 amino acids long. Trimming stripped 7 bases from V and 4 bases from J, with 14 bases between.